Listed below are T cell receptor beta chains from one sample, sequenced in a study of shared clonotypes between healthy human individuals. Generated by immunoSEQ multiplex PCR, the TCRdb table keeps only in-frame clones and is missing some. The table has about 520,000 clones, approximately 84% seen once; the top ten hold about 12%. The sequenced sample was PBMCs. These TCRs come from a middle-aged woman in good health. Some clones in this sample may be carry-over from other donors' samples. CDR3s include the opening cysteine and the closing phenylalanine or tryptophan. The D gene is left open where the match is weak. Clone size appears in some rows only: once, few, many, or a class for an expanded clone.

D | J | size | V | CDR3 | DNA
- | TRBJ2-5 | - | TRBV7-9 | CASSPSDPAQQETQYF | TGTGCCAGCAGCCCGAGCGACCCCGCTCAACAAGAGACCCAGTACTTC
- | TRBJ2-7 | - | TRBV5-1 | CASSVHGTQQYF | TGCGCCAGCAGCGTTCACGGGACCCAGCAGTACTTC
- | TRBJ2-1 | - | TRBV29-1 | CSVDWWDNEQFF | TGCAGCGTTGATTGGTGGGACAATGAGCAGTTCTTC
TRBD2 | TRBJ2-7 | - | TRBV10-3 | CATPGASGRSYEQYF | TGTGCCACACCCGGGGCTAGCGGGAGGTCCTACGAGCAGTACTTC
- | TRBJ2-2 | - | TRBV30 | CATAGATGELFF | TGTGCCACCGCGGGGGCCACCGGGGAGCTGTTTTTT
- | TRBJ2-1 | - | TRBV7-6 | CASSLVANNEQFF | TGTGCCAGCAGCTTAGTTGCAAACAATGAGCAGTTCTTC
TRBD2 | TRBJ2-2 | - | TRBV7-3 | CAGSLTPSGPNAGELFF | TGTGCCGGCAGCTTAACTCCTAGCGGGCCCAACGCCGGGGAGCTGTTTTTT
- | TRBJ2-7 | many | TRBV28 | CASSQSYRDNRLEQYF | TGTGCCAGCAGTCAATCCTACCGGGACAACAGATTAGAGCAGTACTTC
- | TRBJ2-1 | - | TRBV7-9 | CASSLSPQGYHNEQFF | TGTGCCAGCAGCTTAAGCCCCCAGGGGTACCACAATGAGCAGTTCTTC
- | TRBJ2-2 | - | TRBV30 | CAWRQANTGELFF | TGTGCCTGGAGACAGGCGAACACCGGGGAGCTGTTTTTT
- | TRBJ2-6 | - | TRBV30 | CAWSGNFGNSGANVLTF | TGTGCCTGGAGTGGGAACTTTGGGAACTCTGGGGCCAACGTCCTGACTTTC
- | TRBJ1-1 | once | TRBV7-6 | CASSLIGTDTEAFF | TGTGCCAGCAGCTTAATCGGCACTGACACTGAAGCTTTCTTT
- | TRBJ2-1 | - | TRBV5-1 | CASREGVNNEQFF | TGCGCCAGCCGAGAGGGGGTTAACAATGAGCAGTTCTTC
- | TRBJ2-2 | - | TRBV5-1 | CASSPQGNTGELFF | TGCGCCAGCAGCCCACAGGGGAACACCGGGGAGCTGTTTTTT
- | TRBJ2-1 | - | TRBV29-1 | CSARPPSHLGEQFF | TGCAGCGCCCGCCCTCCCTCGCACCTCGGGGAGCAGTTCTTC
- | TRBJ2-1 | - | TRBV7-2 | CASSSELNNEQFF | TGTGCCAGCAGCTCAGAATTAAACAATGAGCAGTTCTTC